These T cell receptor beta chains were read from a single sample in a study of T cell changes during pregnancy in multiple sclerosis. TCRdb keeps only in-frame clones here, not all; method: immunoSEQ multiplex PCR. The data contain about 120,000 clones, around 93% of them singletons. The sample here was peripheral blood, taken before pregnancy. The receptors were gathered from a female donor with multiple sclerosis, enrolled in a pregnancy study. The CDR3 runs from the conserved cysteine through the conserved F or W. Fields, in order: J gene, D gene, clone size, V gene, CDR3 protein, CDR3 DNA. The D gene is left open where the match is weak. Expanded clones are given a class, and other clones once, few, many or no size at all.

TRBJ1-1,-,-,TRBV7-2,CASSGLTGTAFF,TGTGCCAGCAGTGGGTTAACAGGCACAGCTTTCTTT
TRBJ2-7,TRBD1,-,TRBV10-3,CATSGTGTNYEQYF,TGTGCCACCTCCGGGACAGGGACCAACTACGAGCAGTACTTC
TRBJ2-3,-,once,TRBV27,CASSRLGRAVDTQYF,TGTGCCAGCAGTCGTCTTGGGCGGGCCGTAGATACGCAGTATTTT
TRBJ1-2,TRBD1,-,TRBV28,CASSGQANYGYTF,TGTGCCAGCAGTGGACAGGCTAACTATGGCTACACCTTC
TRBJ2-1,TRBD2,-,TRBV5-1,CASSLMTSLNEQFF,TGCGCCAGCAGCTTAATGACTAGCCTGAATGAGCAGTTCTTC
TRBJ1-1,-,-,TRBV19,CASSLGTVNTEAFF,TGTGCCAGTAGTCTCGGGACTGTGAACACTGAAGCTTTCTTT
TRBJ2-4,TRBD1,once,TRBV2,CASRGDRGGAKNIQYF,TGTGCCAGCAGGGGGGACAGGGGAGGTGCCAAAAACATTCAGTACTTC
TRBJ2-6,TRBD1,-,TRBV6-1,CASSEALRDRVFGANVLTF,TGTGCCAGCAGTGAAGCGCTTCGGGACAGGGTCTTTGGGGCCAACGTCCTGACTTTC
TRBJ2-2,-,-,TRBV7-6,CASSLVLNTGELFF,TGTGCCAGCAGCTTAGTACTGAACACCGGGGAGCTGTTTTTT
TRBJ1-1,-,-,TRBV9,CASSGWSGEAFF,TGTGCCAGCAGCGGGTGGTCGGGTGAAGCTTTCTTT
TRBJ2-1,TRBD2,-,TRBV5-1,CASSLGLAGPHGNEQFF,TGCGCCAGCAGCCTGGGACTAGCGGGTCCTCATGGCAATGAGCAGTTCTTC
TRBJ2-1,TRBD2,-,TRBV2,CAQTSGSGSSTYNEQFF,TGTGCCCAGACTTCAGGTAGCGGGAGTTCAACCTACAATGAGCAGTTCTTC
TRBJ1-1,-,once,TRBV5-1,CASSLRTDTEAFF,TGCGCCAGCAGTTTACGGACAGATACTGAAGCTTTCTTT
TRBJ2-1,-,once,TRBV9,CASSVDGRGYNEQFF,TGTGCCAGCAGCGTAGACGGGAGAGGTTACAATGAGCAGTTCTTC
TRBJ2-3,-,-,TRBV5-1,CASSLVRGSTDTQYF,TGCGCCAGCAGCTTGGTGAGGGGGAGCACAGATACGCAGTATTTT
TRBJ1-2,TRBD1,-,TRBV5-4,CASSPRDRPGYTF,TGTGCCAGCAGCCCCCGGGACAGGCCTGGCTACACCTTC